The T cell receptor beta chain under discussion was sequenced for a study of blood T cell repertoires in COVID-19 (dated by TCRdb to 2020 to 2022). For the wider study: The collaborator samples originated in the United States, Italy and Spain and spanned the acute and convalescent phases of COVID-19. Deeply sampled blood TCRbeta repertoires from subjects exposed to, actively infected with, or recovered from COVID-19 were included in the dataset. Where HLA class I and class II types were available, the types were taken from metadata supplied by the sample provider, not from assay-based typing. The repertoires were released in a freely available public database meant as a resource for research on the immune response to SARS-CoV-2. The material from the prospective study consisted of cDNA or gDNA derived from T cells, B-cell-depleted T cells, or PBMCs. The samples were drawn from two sources: the first 160 participants of the ongoing ImmuneRACE study, and 1,254 subjects contributed by 6 global collaborators. Nearly every sample came with metadata listing a de-identified subject ID, COVID-19 status, age in years and sex.

TCRbeta CDR3 regions were amplified from genomic DNA by means of the immunoSEQ Assay, a bias-controlled multiplex PCR. In the source study's methods: The number of nucleated cells in each sample was estimated from the amplification of reference gene primers within the assay. To quantify the absolute abundance of each unique TCRbeta CDR3 rearrangement, sequence reads were collapsed and filtered. For each sample, productive Simpson clonality was calculated as the square root of Simpson's diversity index over productive rearrangements. As stored in TCRdb, this immuneACCESS dataset retains in-frame rearrangements with V and J assigned. A fraction of the clones does not appear; measured against another copy, unresolved V genes explain less than half of the discrepancy, and the remainder lacks a known reason. Clone size and the V and J calls come from that table; the DNA yielded D and trimming. Across this sample there are about 300,000 clones, with 80% to 90% seen only once. The biggest ten clones account for roughly 1.1% of the sample.

Beyond this particular receptor, the publication reports: Clinical and demographic metadata were provided uncurated, with the amount varying by source and participant.

The collaborating institutions used their own protocols to collect whole blood in K2EDTA tubes. Collaborator samples were shipped for TCRbeta analysis as frozen whole blood, isolated PBMCs, or DNA extracted from either sample type. Comments on this clone: The target of this receptor is not known. No much larger clone is present one base from it, and per-base qualities are unavailable.

The sequence was collected from a woman aged 45-59 years with acute or convalescent COVID-19. Specimen: peripheral blood.

The DNA sequence is given as TGTGCCACCTTTAGCGGGAGCTCCTACGAGCAGTACTTC. The encoded protein is CATFSGSSYEQYF. The V and J genes are TRBV10-3 and TRBJ2-7; TRBD2 aligns with 9 central bases. Trimming accounts for 10 bases at V and 0 bases at J, while the number of junction bases matched to no gene is 4. CDR1 ENHRY and CDR2 SYGVKD are derived from the germline V gene. CDR3 length: 13 amino acids, cysteine to phenylalanine. Only the CDR3 DNA is retained, 39 bases long and in frame from the first base.